Following are 10 T cell receptor beta chains from one sample sequenced in a study of blood T cell repertoires in COVID-19. Profiled with immunoSEQ multiplex PCR; TCRdb holds only in-frame clones, not every one. The sample includes some 59,000 clones, around 81% of them seen just once. Specimen: peripheral blood. The receptors originated from a woman aged 60 to 75 with acute or convalescent COVID-19.

The genes are TRBV4-1 and TRBJ1-5; D gene unclear. The V gene's germline CDR1 is MGHRA and CDR2 YSYEKL. This CDR3 contains 16 residues. Trimming removed 0 bases from V and 2 bases from J, with 11 bases in between. CDR3 residues: CASSQEVAGRNQPQHF. In DNA, the CDR3 is TGCGCCAGCAGCCAAGAGGTGGCAGGTCGCAATCAGCCCCAGCATTTT.

The rearrangement links TRBV4-1 to TRBJ2-1; 12 positions agree with TRBD2. Losses at the gene ends were 4 bases for V and 4 bases for J; bases not matched to a gene: 2. From germline, CDR1 is MGHRA and CDR2 YSYEKL. CDR3 length equals 15 residues. In nucleotides, the CDR3 is TGCGCCAGCAGCCCCGGGACTAGCGGGTACAATGAGCAGTTCTTC. It yields the protein CASSPGTSGYNEQFF.

The rearrangement links TRBV14 to TRBJ1-2, with 8 bases matching TRBD1. The CDR3 totals 20 residues. Trimming removed 1 base from V and 0 bases from J; junction bases left unmatched: 16. Germline values: CDR1 SGHDN, CDR2 FVKESK. The CDR3 loop reads CASSQVHAVAGTGANYGYTF. CDR3 in DNA: TGTGCCAGCAGCCAAGTCCATGCCGTCGCCGGGACAGGAGCTAACTATGGCTACACCTTC.

The rearrangement joins TRBV24-1 to TRBJ2-1, with D perhaps matching TRBD2 (5 bases). The germline V and J ends were trimmed by 1 base and 5 bases, with 8 bases remaining between them. CDR1 and CDR2 from the germline V gene are KGHDR and SFDVKD. This CDR3 has 14 amino acids. CDR3 DNA sequence: TGTGCCACCAGTGATTTAGGGAGAAACAATGAGCAGTTCTTC. Translation: CATSDLGRNNEQFF.

This clone has a single count. The chain has TRBV5-1 and TRBJ2-7; the D gene is possibly TRBD1 (5 bases). Germline CDR1 and CDR2: SGHRS and YFSETQ. V was cut by 0 bases and J by 4 bases, with 8 bases left in between. The CDR3 contains 13 residues. In DNA, the CDR3 is TGCGCCAGCAGCTTGGCCCAGGGATACGAGCAGTACTTC. Its protein is CASSLAQGYEQYF.

The chain carries TRBV14 and TRBJ2-7, with 8 nucleotides matching TRBD2. The CDR3 runs to 17 residues. Germline assignment: CDR1 SGHDN and CDR2 FVKESK. The trim removed 0 bases at V and 4 bases at J, leaving 11 bases unmatched. CDR3 amino acids: CASSQDPSGAGGYEQYF. The CDR3 DNA is TGTGCCAGCAGCCAAGATCCCAGCGGGGCGGGAGGATACGAGCAGTACTTC.

The chain has TRBV6-1 and TRBJ2-7; 8 bases line up with TRBD1. CDR3 size: 15 residues. CDR1 MNHNS and CDR2 SASEGT come from the germline V gene. Trimming took 2 bases from V and 2 from J; bases not matched to a gene: 5. The CDR3 nucleotides are TGTGCCAGCAGTGAACGAGACAGGGGACCCTACGAGCAGTACTTC. Translation gives CASSERDRGPYEQYF.

The chain uses TRBV28 and TRBJ1-1, with D possibly being TRBD1 (5 bases). Trimming left V 4 bases short and J 1 base short, with 16 bases between. This CDR3 has 16 residues. Germline-derived CDR1 and CDR2 are MDHEN and SYDVKM. In DNA form, the CDR3 reads TGTGCCAGCAGTTCACACATCGGGGGGGGGAACACTGAAGCTTTCTTT. Protein product: CASSSHIGGGNTEAFF.

This clone was observed a few times. The CDR3 region has the DNA TGTGCCAGCACCCCCCAACCGACTTATAATTCACCCCTCCACTTT. Amino acid sequence: CASTPQPTYNSPLHF. The J gene is TRBJ1-6, the V gene TRBV2, with D unclear. V was trimmed by 7 bases and J by 4 bases, leaving 14 bases between them. The CDR3 extends over 15 amino acids. Per germline, CDR1 SNHLY and CDR2 FYNNEI.

J is TRBJ2-5 and V is TRBV7-9; a possible D gene is TRBD2 (5 bases). The CDR3 sequence is 14 residues long. V shed 3 bases and J shed 4 bases, with 12 bases lying between them. CDR1 and CDR2 (germline): SEHNR, FQNEAQ (reference sequence). Here the CDR3 DNA reads TGTGCCAGCAGCTTTTCTTCGGGGAGAGAGACCCAGTACTTC. This sequence encodes CASSFSSGRETQYF.